Each of the 8 T cell receptor beta chains below was sequenced from the same sample in a study of T cell responses to AZD1222 COVID-19 vaccine (dated by TCRdb to 2020 to 2022). Library preparation employed the immunoSEQ multiplex PCR assay. TCRdb mirrors the immuneACCESS table, restricted to in-frame sequences. Some clones are absent from its copies; in checked studies, under half trace to an unresolved V gene, and the reason for the others is unknown. This sample has 80,000 to 95,000 clones in its table, and roughly 89% of those were observed once. The top ten hold 2.8% of the sample. In the paper's terms, the time point label means: baseline before first vaccination. The sample's treatment or condition label, in plain terms: meningococcal conjugate vaccine given as trial control. The source material was peripheral blood, sampled on day 0 of MenACWY control vaccination. Receptors originate from an adult in good health.

CDR3: CASSQGSTGTGNTIYF. CDR3 nucleotides: TGCGCCAGCAGCCAAGGCTCAACGGGGACTGGAAACACCATATATTTT. The chain has TRBV4-3 and TRBJ1-3; D is undetermined. Trimming stripped 1 base from V and 2 bases from J, with 12 bases between. CDR1 LGHNA and CDR2 YSLEER come from the germline V gene. The CDR3 has 16 amino acids.

The V and J genes are TRBV5-1 and TRBJ2-2; no clear D gene. V shed 0 bases and J shed 5 bases, with 11 bases lying between them. This CDR3 contains 15 residues. CDR1 and CDR2 from the germline V gene are SGHRS and YFSETQ. In DNA, the CDR3 is TGCGCCAGCAGCTTGGATGGCTCCTCAACCGGGGAGCTGTTTTTT. Its translation is CASSLDGSSTGELFF.

The genes are TRBV19 and TRBJ2-6, with D perhaps matching TRBD2 (6 bases). Germline V gene data show CDR1 as LNHDA and CDR2 as SQIVND (reference sequence). V dropped 6 bases and J dropped 0 bases, with 18 bases sitting between them. This CDR3 has 18 amino acids. This CDR3 is CASSNNPGGPSGANVLTF. CDR3 nucleotides: TGTGCCAGTAGCAACAACCCCGGAGGGCCCTCTGGGGCCAACGTCCTGACTTTC.

Concerning this clone: Being one base from a much bigger clone, this may be a read error. V is TRBV6-5 and J is TRBJ1-2; D gene ambiguous. The CDR3 consists of 14 residues. Germline V gene lookup returns CDR1 MNHEY and CDR2 SVGAGI. V lost 2 bases and J lost 0, with 7 bases in between. CDR3 sequence reads: CASSYEGSNYGYTF. The CDR3 DNA sequence: TGTGCCAGCAGTTACGAGGGTTCTAACTATGGCTACACCTTC.

The chain is built from TRBV28 and TRBJ2-3; no clear D gene. This CDR3 spans 13 amino acids. V was trimmed by 5 bases and J by 2 bases, leaving 8 bases between them. CDR1 and CDR2 (germline): MDHEN, SYDVKM. The CDR3 DNA sequence: TGTGCCAGCAGTCCCCTCGTCACAGATACGCAGTATTTT. Translation gives CASSPLVTDTQYF. Full variable domain (outside the CDR3, taken from reference TRBV28 and TRBJ2-3): DVKVTQSSRYLVKRTGEKVFLECVQDMDHENMFWYRQDPGLGLRLIYFSYDVKMKEKGDIPEGYSVSREKKERFSLILESASTNQTSMYLCASSPLVTDTQYFGPGTRLTVL.

The chain joins TRBV19 to TRBJ1-2; the D is unclear. The CDR3 is made up of 13 amino acids. With 2 bases removed from V and 4 bases from J, the gap between germline ends came to 8 bases. Germline assignment: CDR1 LNHDA and CDR2 SQIVND (reference sequence). The CDR3: CASSISQGYGYTF. CDR3 sequence (DNA): TGTGCCAGTAGTATAAGTCAAGGCTATGGCTACACCTTC. Using reference TRBV19 and TRBJ1-2 for the parts outside the CDR3, the full variable domain is DGGITQSPKYLFRKEGQNVTLSCEQNLNHDAMYWYRQDPGQGLRLIYYSQIVNDFQKGDIAEGYSVSREKKESFPLTVTSAQKNPTAFYLCASSISQGYGYTFGSGTRLTVV.

The chain uses TRBV9 and TRBJ1-4, with D uncertain. CDR3 length: 15 amino acids. CDR1 is SGDLS and CDR2 is YYNGEE in the germline V gene. Trimming took 0 bases from V and 7 from J, leaving 13 bases between them. CDR3 sequence reads: CASSVEGGWGEKLFF. The CDR3 DNA follows: TGTGCCAGCAGCGTAGAAGGAGGTTGGGGTGAAAAACTGTTTTTT.

This clone was recorded once. This chain uses TRBV6-5 with TRBJ2-3; no clear D gene. Trimming shortened V by 7 bases and J by 0 bases, and 14 bases separated the two germline ends. Germline V gene sequence: CDR1 MNHEY, CDR2 SVGAGI. The CDR3 contains 15 residues. CDR3 coding DNA: TGTGCCAGCATCCCCCCCGGGCCTAGCACAGATACGCAGTATTTT. Its translation: CASIPPGPSTDTQYF.